This TCR beta chain originates from a study of T cell responses to AZD1222 COVID-19 vaccine. Broader study findings: As reported, nearly half of all spike-specific TCRs target variant regions that are unmutated. The donor cohort was predominantly white British with a female majority, and clonal diversity may have been underestimated.

As concerns this clone: What it binds is not known.

V lost 4 bases, J lost 8 bases, and 16 bases lay in between. This CDR3 comprises 14 residues. CDR1 is SGHRS, CDR2 YFSETQ, per germline. Only in-frame clones appear in the TCRdb table, and some are missing; sequencing was by immunoSEQ multiplex PCR. The sample includes approximately 81,000 clones, around four fifths of them seen just once. The chain employs TRBV5-1 and TRBJ2-1; D is perhaps TRBD1 or TRBD2 (5 bases each). The receptor comes from an adult who received the AZD1222 COVID-19 vaccine. The sample here was peripheral blood, taken 28 days after the second AZD1222 dose. CDR3 loop: CASSTGRRDDEQFF. CDR3 bases: TGCGCCAGCAGCACGGGTCGACGGGACGATGAGCAGTTCTTC.